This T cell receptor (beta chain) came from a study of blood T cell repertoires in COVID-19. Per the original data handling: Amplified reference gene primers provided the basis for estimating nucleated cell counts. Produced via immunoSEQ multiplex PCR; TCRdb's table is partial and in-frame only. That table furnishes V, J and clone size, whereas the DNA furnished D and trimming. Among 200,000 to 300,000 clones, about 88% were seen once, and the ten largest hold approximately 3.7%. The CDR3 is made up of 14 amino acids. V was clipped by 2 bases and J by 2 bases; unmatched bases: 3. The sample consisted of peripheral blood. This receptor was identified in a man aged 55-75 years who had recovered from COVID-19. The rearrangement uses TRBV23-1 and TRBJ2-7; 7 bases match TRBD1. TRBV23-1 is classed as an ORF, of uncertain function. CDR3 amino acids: CASSQDRDTYEQYF. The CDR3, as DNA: TGCGCCAGCAGTCAAGACAGGGACACCTACGAGCAGTACTTC.